Described below is a single T cell receptor beta chain sequence and its context. The target antigen is unknown. This entry belongs to a study of radiotherapy plus CTLA-4 blockade in lung cancer. In the study overall: Patients showed objective responses in about a sixth of cases, and disease control was achieved by under 40%.

This table comes from immunoSEQ multiplex PCR, and its TCRdb copy is limited to in-frame clones, with some not included. The sample yields 40,000 to 45,000 clones, 60% to 70% seen once. V was trimmed by 6 bases and J by 3 bases, leaving 11 bases between them. The germline CDR1 and CDR2 sequences are LNHDA and SQIVND (reference sequence). The CDR3 is made up of 13 amino acids. Study findings and constraints: Tumor-origin TCR clones grew in blood after radiotherapy plus ipilimumab.

The starting material was peripheral blood, obtained from a patient treated with radiotherapy plus ipilimumab. V is TRBV19 and J is TRBJ1-1; no clear D. The source of this sequence is a human donor with non-small cell lung cancer who had a partial response to radiotherapy plus ipilimumab. The CDR3 coding sequence is TGTGCCAGTAGCCCTACGATCCACACTGAAGCTTTCTTT. It codes for CASSPTIHTEAFF.